Following are 20 T cell receptor beta chains from one sample sequenced in a study of cytomegalovirus exposure and HLA in healthy donors. With 60 Vbeta and 13 Jbeta primers, the PCR was carried out. Data came from immunoSEQ multiplex PCR; TCRdb stores just in-frame clones and leaves some out. Recorded for this sample: about 52,000 clones. The material sequenced was PBMCs. These receptors came from a woman aged 55-70 years in good health and CMV-seropositive.

The V gene is TRBV19, the J gene TRBJ1-5, with a weak D call TRBD1 (5 bases). Germline CDR1 is LNHDA and CDR2 is SQIVND (reference sequence). CDR3 length: 19 residues. Trimming left V 0 bases short and J 0 bases short, with 18 bases between. The CDR3 sequence is CASSIDSVLQDNSNQPQHF. The CDR3 coding sequence is TGTGCCAGTAGTATAGATTCGGTGCTACAGGACAATAGCAATCAGCCCCAGCATTTT.

The rearrangement joins TRBV19 to TRBJ1-2, with D unresolved. The CDR3 has 15 residues. Germline V lookup: CDR1 LNHDA, CDR2 SQIVND (reference sequence). V was cut by 7 bases and J by 5 bases, with 20 bases left in between. The CDR3 DNA follows: TGTGCCAGTAACCCAGACGGGTTTTTCGGGTATGGCTACACCTTC. Residues: CASNPDGFFGYGYTF.

The genes are TRBV11-2 and TRBJ1-1; possibly TRBD1 for D (5 bases). Germline V lookup: CDR1 SGHAT, CDR2 FQNNGV. CDR3 length: 16 amino acids. V lost 6 bases and J 0 bases, leaving 17 bases between the germline ends. The CDR3: CASRLEGRAMNTEAFF. CDR3 in DNA: TGTGCCAGCAGACTCGAGGGGAGGGCTATGAACACTGAAGCTTTCTTT.

This chain joins TRBV5-6 and TRBJ1-4, with 8 bases identical to TRBD1. After removal of 4 bases from V and 6 bases from J, the junction contained 5 bases not matched to a gene. The V gene's germline CDR1 is SGHDT and CDR2 YYEEEE. The CDR3 covers 14 residues. The CDR3 sequence is CASSLGQGYEKLFF. CDR3 in DNA: TGTGCCAGCAGCCTCGGACAGGGTTATGAAAAACTGTTTTTT.

The chain is built from TRBV11-3 and TRBJ2-3; TRBD1 might be the D (6 bases). This CDR3 has 14 amino acids. CDR1 is SGHNT, CDR2 YENEEA, per germline. V lost 4 bases, J lost 2 bases, and 10 bases lay in between. The CDR3 DNA is TGTGCCAGCAGCTCGGACAGTACCACAGATACGCAGTATTTT. It yields the protein CASSSDSTTDTQYF.

CDR3 DNA sequence: TGTGCCAGCAGCTTCGCCTACGAGCAGTACTTC. Residues: CASSFAYEQYF. The chain links TRBV7-9 to TRBJ2-7; the D is unclear. The length of the CDR3 is 11 residues. With 3 bases removed from V and 2 bases from J, the gap between germline ends came to 2 bases. Germline V gene sequence: CDR1 SEHNR, CDR2 FQNEAQ (reference sequence).

This chain connects TRBV18 to TRBJ1-5; D is perhaps TRBD1 (5 bases). Germline CDR1 and CDR2: KGHSH and LQKENI. V lost 2 bases to trimming and J lost 6 bases, with 14 bases between them. The CDR3 runs 15 residues. The CDR3 protein is CASSPNGGGSQPQHF. The CDR3 nucleotides read TGTGCCAGCTCACCAAATGGGGGGGGAAGTCAGCCCCAGCATTTT.

This rearrangement joins TRBV19 to TRBJ1-1; no clear D. V was pared by 3 bases and J by 4 bases, with 12 bases between. Germline V lookup: CDR1 LNHDA, CDR2 SQIVND (reference sequence). The CDR3 spans 14 residues. This CDR3 reads CASSITGKATEAFF. CDR3 DNA: TGTGCCAGTAGTATCACGGGGAAGGCCACTGAAGCTTTCTTT.

V is TRBV7-6 and J is TRBJ1-2; D not resolved. Germline CDR1 SGHVS, CDR2 FNYEAQ. V was trimmed by 0 bases and J by 3 bases, leaving 8 bases between them. The CDR3 has 14 residues. The DNA of the CDR3 is TGTGCCAGCAGCTTAGCTCCAGGTGACTATGGCTACACCTTC. Residues: CASSLAPGDYGYTF.

This rearrangement joins TRBV27 to TRBJ2-7; no clear D gene. Germline CDR1 and CDR2: MNHEY and SMNVEV (reference sequence). The CDR3 covers 15 residues. Trimming cost V 2 bases and J 0 bases, with 11 bases left between them. CDR3 amino acids: CASSLTAGYSYEQYF. CDR3 DNA sequence: TGTGCCAGCAGTTTAACGGCCGGGTACTCCTACGAGCAGTACTTC.

CDR3 in DNA: TGCGCCAGCAGCCAAGATGCGTGGGGGCTTGGGACCCAGTACTTC. Translating it yields CASSQDAWGLGTQYF. The J gene is TRBJ2-5, the V gene TRBV4-1, with a tentative D call TRBD1 (6 bases). Looked up from germline, CDR1 is MGHRA and CDR2 is YSYEKL. Deletions cut 0 bases from V and 7 bases from J, with 15 bases between. CDR3 length: 15 amino acids.

The chain has TRBV27 and TRBJ1-1; 7 bases align to TRBD1. V lost 5 bases to trimming and J lost 4 bases; unmatched junction nucleotides: 10. The CDR3 covers 15 residues. Germline-derived CDR1 and CDR2 are MNHEY and SMNVEV (reference sequence). In DNA, the CDR3 is TGTGCCAGCAGTCCACTGGGACAGTTGGCCACTGAAGCTTTCTTT. Translated: CASSPLGQLATEAFF.

This sequence joins TRBV19 and TRBJ1-2, with D perhaps matching TRBD1 (5 bases). V was shortened by 4 bases and J by 6 bases, with 15 bases between the two germline ends. This CDR3 contains 14 residues. The germline CDR1 and CDR2 sequences are LNHDA and SQIVND (reference sequence). CDR3 nucleotides: TGTGCCAGTAGTACAGGGTACTTTGGGGATGGCTACACCTTC. Translated, it gives CASSTGYFGDGYTF.

The chain combines TRBV6-1 with TRBJ2-3; no definite D call. Per germline, CDR1 MNHNS and CDR2 SASEGT. CDR3 length equals 10 residues. V was pared by 7 bases and J by 6 bases, with 5 bases between. This CDR3 is CASIADTQYF. In DNA form, the CDR3 reads TGTGCCAGCATCGCGGATACGCAGTATTTT.

The rearrangement uses TRBV4-3 and TRBJ2-5, with 10 bases that match TRBD1. V gave up 0 bases and J gave up 5 bases; unmatched junction bases: 12. The CDR3 is 18 amino acids. Germline CDR1 and CDR2: LGHNA and YSLEER. The CDR3 spells CASSQDLPTGGLRETQYF. The CDR3 coding sequence is TGCGCCAGCAGCCAAGATCTCCCGACAGGGGGCTTGCGGGAGACCCAGTACTTC.

The CDR3 DNA sequence: TGTGCCAGCAGCTTAGGGGACAGACTCTACGAGCAGTACTTC. Amino acids: CASSLGDRLYEQYF. The rearrangement uses TRBV11-2 and TRBJ2-7, with TRBD1 matching over 7 bases. Trimming at V came to 1 base and at J to 3 bases, leaving 3 bases not matched to a gene. From germline, CDR1 is SGHAT and CDR2 FQNNGV. CDR3 length: 14 amino acids.

The rearrangement uses TRBV18 and TRBJ1-5, with a tentative D call TRBD1 (6 bases). CDR3 length: 17 amino acids. V lost 3 bases, J lost 0 bases, and 15 bases lay in between. Germline CDR1 reads KGHSH; CDR2 reads LQKENI. The CDR3 DNA follows: TGTGCCAGCTCACCCGATAATAACAGGGTTAGCAATCAGCCCCAGCATTTT. Amino acids: CASSPDNNRVSNQPQHF.

The chain uses TRBV19 and TRBJ2-7; D possibly corresponds to TRBD2 (6 bases). Trimming left V 3 bases short and J 6 bases short, with 15 bases between. CDR1 is LNHDA, CDR2 SQIVND, per germline (reference sequence). CDR3 size: 14 residues. In DNA form, the CDR3 reads TGTGCCAGTAGTATCTCGGACTACCTGGGCGAGCAGTACTTC. The encoded protein is CASSISDYLGEQYF.

This chain links TRBV6-4 with TRBJ1-1; TRBD1 aligns across 7 bases. CDR1 is MRHNA, CDR2 SNTAGT, per germline. J lost 0 bases, V lost 7 bases, and 8 bases had no gene match. This CDR3 is 15 amino acids long. The CDR3 nucleotides read TGTGCCAGCAAGCCAACGACAGGGCTGAACACTGAAGCTTTCTTT. Translated, it gives CASKPTTGLNTEAFF.

The genes are TRBV6-6 and TRBJ1-2; 7 nucleotides match TRBD1. The CDR3 has 13 residues. Germline CDR1 is MNHNY and CDR2 is SVGAGI (reference sequence). With 10 bases clipped from V and 0 bases from J, the junction kept 5 bases outside the gene matches. The CDR3 DNA reads TGTGCCACTAGGGACAGCGCTAACTATGGCTACACCTTC. Translating it yields CATRDSANYGYTF.